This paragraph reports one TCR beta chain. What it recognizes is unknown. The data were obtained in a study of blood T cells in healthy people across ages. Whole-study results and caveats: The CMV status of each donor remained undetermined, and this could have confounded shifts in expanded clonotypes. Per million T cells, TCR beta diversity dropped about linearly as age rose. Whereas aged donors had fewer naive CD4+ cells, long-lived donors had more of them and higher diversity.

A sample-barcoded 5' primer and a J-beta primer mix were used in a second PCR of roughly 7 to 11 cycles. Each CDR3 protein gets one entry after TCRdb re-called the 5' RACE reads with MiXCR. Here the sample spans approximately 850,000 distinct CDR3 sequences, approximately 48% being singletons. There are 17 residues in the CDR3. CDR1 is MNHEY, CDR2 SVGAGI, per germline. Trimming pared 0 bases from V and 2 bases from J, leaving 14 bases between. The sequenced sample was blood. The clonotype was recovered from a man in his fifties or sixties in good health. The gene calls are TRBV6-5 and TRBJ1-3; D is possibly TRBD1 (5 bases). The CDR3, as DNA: TGTGCCAGCAGTTACTCGAGTTCTCCAGGGACTGGAAACACCATATATTTT. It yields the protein CASSYSSSPGTGNTIYF.